These 8 T cell receptor beta chains were sequenced from one sample in a study of T cells after yellow fever vaccination. TCRdb itself ran the 5' RACE reads through MiXCR, one entry per CDR3 protein. Of 400,000 to 450,000 distinct CDR3 sequences listed, about 19% are singletons. The starting material was PBMCs, obtained before the yellow fever booster vaccination. The receptors derive from a young man who received the YFV17D yellow fever vaccine.

The chain recombines TRBV5-6 with TRBJ1-1; D unresolved. The CDR3 extends over 12 amino acids. Per germline, CDR1 SGHDT and CDR2 YYEEEE. V dropped 3 bases and J dropped 10 bases, with 13 bases sitting between them. The CDR3 nucleotides read TGTGCCAGCAGCTCTGGGCATCTTGGAGCTTTCTTT. Translating gives CASSSGHLGAFF. Full variable domain (outside the CDR3, taken from reference TRBV5-6 and TRBJ1-1): DAGVTQSPTHLIKTRGQQVTLRCSPKSGHDTVSWYQQALGQGPQFIFQYYEEEERQRGNFPDRFSGHQFPNYSSELNVNALLLGDSALYLCASSSGHLGAFFGQGTRLTVV.

The chain joins TRBV20-1 to TRBJ2-5, with D possibly matching TRBD2 (7 bases). V was pared by 7 bases and J by 5 bases, with 17 bases between. Germline loops: CDR1 DFQATT, CDR2 SNEGSKA (reference sequence). This CDR3 spans 13 amino acids. The CDR3 is CSVVRGASETQYF. As DNA, the CDR3 is TGCAGTGTCGTTCGGGGGGCATCGGAGACCCAGTACTTC.

This clonotype turned up a few times. This chain uses TRBV5-1 with TRBJ1-3, with 7 bases that match TRBD1. With 4 bases clipped from V and 4 bases from J, the junction kept 5 bases outside the gene matches. Germline V gene sequence: CDR1 SGHRS, CDR2 YFSETQ. The CDR3 is made up of 14 amino acids. The CDR3 DNA reads as TGCGCCAGCAGCGCATTGACAGGGGGAAACACCATATATTTT. Translation gives CASSALTGGNTIYF.

This sequence joins TRBV2 and TRBJ2-5; TRBD1 might be the D (8 bases). With 3 bases removed from V and 1 base from J, the gap between germline ends came to 18 bases. The germline CDR1 and CDR2 sequences are SNHLY and FYNNEI. This CDR3 is 17 amino acids long. The CDR3 DNA reads TGTGCCAGCAGTGAGATAGGACAGGGAGGGAGCCAAGAGACCCAGTACTTC. It encodes CASSEIGQGGSQETQYF.

V gene TRBV5-5 combines with J gene TRBJ2-6; unclear D gene. The CDR3 sequence is 13 residues long. Trimming took 6 bases from V and 4 from J, leaving 8 bases between them. Germline CDR1 and CDR2: SGHKS and YYEKEE (reference sequence). CDR3 bases: TGTGCCAGCAACGCCCGGGGGGCCAACGTCCTGACTTTC. Its protein product is CASNARGANVLTF.

The chain recombines TRBV6-6 with TRBJ1-1, with 9 nucleotides matching TRBD1. Trimming at V came to 8 bases and at J to 2 bases, leaving 6 bases not matched to a gene. This CDR3 is built from 14 residues. CDR1 is MNHNY and CDR2 is SVGAGI in the germline V gene (reference sequence). The CDR3 coding sequence is TGTGCCAGCGACGTGACAGGGGGTAACACTGAAGCTTTCTTT. Protein product: CASDVTGGNTEAFF.

The chain is built from TRBV20-1 and TRBJ1-5, with D possibly being TRBD1 (5 bases). The germline CDR1 and CDR2 sequences are DFQATT and SNEGSKA (reference sequence). Trimming left V 6 bases short and J 3 bases short, with 18 bases between. The CDR3 has 15 residues. The chain's CDR3 is CSANQTVGLNQPQHF. In nucleotides, the CDR3 is TGCAGTGCCAATCAGACAGTGGGCCTCAATCAGCCCCAGCATTTT.

The sample holds a few counts of this clonotype. This sequence joins TRBV12-3 or TRBV12-4 and TRBJ1-1; 9 nucleotides align to TRBD1. The CDR3 consists of 15 residues. J gave up 0 bases and V 5 bases, and 4 bases lay outside the gene matches. Here the CDR3 DNA reads TGTGCCAGCAGTGTACAGGGGGCTATGAACACTGAAGCTTTCTTT. Protein: CASSVQGAMNTEAFF.